This T cell receptor (beta chain) emerged from a study of blood T cell repertoires in COVID-19. The V segment lost 5 bases and the J segment 9 bases; nucleotides outside the gene matches: 12. Germline V CDR1 and CDR2: MNHNY, SVGAGI (reference sequence). CDR3 length equals 14 residues. Clones were read by immunoSEQ multiplex PCR, and TCRdb kept only the in-frame ones, dropping some. The sample has about 160,000 clones, around 85% seen once; the top ten hold approximately 4%. The chain has TRBV6-6 and TRBJ1-2, with TRBD1 matching over 7 bases. Specimen: peripheral blood. The source of this sequence is a woman between 65 and 79 years old with acute or convalescent COVID-19. In nucleotides, the CDR3 is TGTGCCAGCAGTCCCACAGACAGGGAAGGAAGCTACACCTTC. Its protein is CASSPTDREGSYTF.